This T cell receptor (beta chain) was identified in a study of tumor-infiltrating lymphocytes in localized non-small cell lung cancer. The length of the CDR3 is 14 residues. From germline, CDR1 is MNHEY and CDR2 SMNVEV (reference sequence). V was trimmed by 8 bases and J by 7 bases, leaving 17 bases between them. Sequencing used immunoSEQ multiplex PCR; TCRdb keeps in-frame clones, though not all of them. Among roughly 12,000 clones, roughly 84% were seen once, and the ten largest hold less than 10%. The clonotype comes from a human donor with non-small cell lung cancer. The chain recombines TRBV27 with TRBJ1-4; perhaps TRBD1 as D (5 bases). Sequenced sample: lung tumor tissue. The CDR3 DNA is TGTGCCAGCTCATCCCCGGGACTGCTTGAAAAACTGTTTTTT. It translates to CASSSPGLLEKLFF.